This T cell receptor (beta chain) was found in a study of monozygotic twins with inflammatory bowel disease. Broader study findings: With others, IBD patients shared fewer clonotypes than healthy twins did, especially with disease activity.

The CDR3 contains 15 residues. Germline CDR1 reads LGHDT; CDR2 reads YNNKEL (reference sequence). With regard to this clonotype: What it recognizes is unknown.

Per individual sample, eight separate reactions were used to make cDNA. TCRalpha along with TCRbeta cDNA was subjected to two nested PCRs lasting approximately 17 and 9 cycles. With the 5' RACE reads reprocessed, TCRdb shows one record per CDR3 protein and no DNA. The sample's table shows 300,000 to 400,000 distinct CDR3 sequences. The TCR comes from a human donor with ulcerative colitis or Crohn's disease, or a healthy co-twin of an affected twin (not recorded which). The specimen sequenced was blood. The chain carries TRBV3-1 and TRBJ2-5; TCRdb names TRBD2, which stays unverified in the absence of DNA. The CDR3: CASSRGTSGGETQYF.